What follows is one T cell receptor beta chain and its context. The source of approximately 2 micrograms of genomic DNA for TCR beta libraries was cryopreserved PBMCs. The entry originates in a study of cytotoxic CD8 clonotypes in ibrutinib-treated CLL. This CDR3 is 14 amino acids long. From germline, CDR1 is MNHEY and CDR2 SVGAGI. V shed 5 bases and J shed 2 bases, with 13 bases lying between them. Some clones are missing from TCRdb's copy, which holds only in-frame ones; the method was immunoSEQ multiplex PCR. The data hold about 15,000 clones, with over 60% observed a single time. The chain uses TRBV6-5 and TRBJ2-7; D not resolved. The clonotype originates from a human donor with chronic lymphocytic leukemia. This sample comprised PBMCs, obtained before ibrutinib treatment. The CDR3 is CASSEGGPAYEQYF. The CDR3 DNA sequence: TGTGCCAGCAGTGAAGGTGGTCCCGCCTACGAGCAGTACTTC.